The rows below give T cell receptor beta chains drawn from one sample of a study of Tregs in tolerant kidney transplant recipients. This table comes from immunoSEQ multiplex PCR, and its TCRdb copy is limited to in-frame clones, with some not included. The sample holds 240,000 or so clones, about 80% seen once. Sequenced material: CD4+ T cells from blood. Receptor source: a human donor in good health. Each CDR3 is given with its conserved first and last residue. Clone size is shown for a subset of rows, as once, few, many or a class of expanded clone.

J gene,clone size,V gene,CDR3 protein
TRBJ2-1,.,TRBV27,CASRSGGRRGNEQFF
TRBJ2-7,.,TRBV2,CASKVAGALYEQYF
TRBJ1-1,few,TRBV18,CASSLGTAGSAFF
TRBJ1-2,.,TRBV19,CASSMGWRTGPSNYGYTF
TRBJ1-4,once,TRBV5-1,CASSPDRRPEKLFF
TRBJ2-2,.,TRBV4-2,CASSQDWYAGGPGELFF
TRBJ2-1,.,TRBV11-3,CASSLGWRQGLSYNEQFF
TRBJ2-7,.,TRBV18,CASSPVLAALYEQYF
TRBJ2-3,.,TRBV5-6,CASSVGRGRDTQYF
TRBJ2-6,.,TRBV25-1,CACRSSGANVLTF
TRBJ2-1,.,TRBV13,CASAPNPRQGDEQFF
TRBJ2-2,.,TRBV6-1,CASSGTYTGELFF
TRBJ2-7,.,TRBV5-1,CASSWGNYEQYF
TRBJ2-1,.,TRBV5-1,CASSSESGLMEQFF
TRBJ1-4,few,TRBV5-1,CASSLVPGNEKLFF
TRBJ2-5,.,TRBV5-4,CASSSGRAQETQYF
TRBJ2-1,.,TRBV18,CASSPPSSGNYNEQFF
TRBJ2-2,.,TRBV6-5,CASSPGDRVYGELFF
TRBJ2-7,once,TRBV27,CASSPLAGGYEQYF
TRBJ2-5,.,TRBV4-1,CASSQDRGGETQYF
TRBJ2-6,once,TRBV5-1,CASSLLGGSYRGVLTF
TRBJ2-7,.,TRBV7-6,CASSPGGTGGREQYF
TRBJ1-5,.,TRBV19,CASSIPGQGHQPQHF
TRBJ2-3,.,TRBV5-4,CASSLDLASTDTQYF
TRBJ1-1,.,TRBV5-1,CASSLPRGTMNTEAFF
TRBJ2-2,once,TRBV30,CAWSVRVGGRTGELFF
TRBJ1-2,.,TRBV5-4,CASSLRGPYGYTF
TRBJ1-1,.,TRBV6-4,CASIARSFMNTEAFF
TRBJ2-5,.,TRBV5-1,CASSEPGQGQETQYF
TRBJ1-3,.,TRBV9,CASSGRGPGNTIYF
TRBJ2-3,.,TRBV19,CASRVSSGRRTDTQYF
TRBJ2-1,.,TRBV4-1,CASSQPLAGRGHNEQFF
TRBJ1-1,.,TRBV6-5,CASSERPPCFF
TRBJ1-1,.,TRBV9,CASSGRPGTNTEAFF
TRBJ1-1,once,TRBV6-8,CASSYPPEVNTEAFF
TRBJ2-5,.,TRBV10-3,CAIMGVGETQYF
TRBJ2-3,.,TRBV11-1,CASSLTGPDTQYF
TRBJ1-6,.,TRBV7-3,CASSTGRVRNSPLHF
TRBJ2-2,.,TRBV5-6,CASSWGHWNTGELFF
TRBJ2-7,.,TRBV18,CASSPYASGRISEQYF
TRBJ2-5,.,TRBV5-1,CASGGGGQETQYF
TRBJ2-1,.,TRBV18,CASSPVEVLAYNEQFF
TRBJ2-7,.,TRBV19,CASNPGQGAYEQYF
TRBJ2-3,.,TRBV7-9,CASSRGLAGSTDTQYF
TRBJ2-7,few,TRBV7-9,CASSRTGGPYEQYF
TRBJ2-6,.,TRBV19,CASSILYSGANVLTF
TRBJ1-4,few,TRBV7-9,CASSLVQDNEKLFF
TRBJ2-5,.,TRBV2,CASKYRGQETQYF
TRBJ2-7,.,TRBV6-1,CASNGRQGYEQYF
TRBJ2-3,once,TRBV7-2,CASSPRGPSTDTQYF
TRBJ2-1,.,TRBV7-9,CASSLWSSINEQFF
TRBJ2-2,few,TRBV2,CASSDYAGQGQGMLTGELFF
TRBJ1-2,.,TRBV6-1,CASRTGVYGYTF
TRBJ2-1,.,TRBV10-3,CAISELGRSSYNEQFF